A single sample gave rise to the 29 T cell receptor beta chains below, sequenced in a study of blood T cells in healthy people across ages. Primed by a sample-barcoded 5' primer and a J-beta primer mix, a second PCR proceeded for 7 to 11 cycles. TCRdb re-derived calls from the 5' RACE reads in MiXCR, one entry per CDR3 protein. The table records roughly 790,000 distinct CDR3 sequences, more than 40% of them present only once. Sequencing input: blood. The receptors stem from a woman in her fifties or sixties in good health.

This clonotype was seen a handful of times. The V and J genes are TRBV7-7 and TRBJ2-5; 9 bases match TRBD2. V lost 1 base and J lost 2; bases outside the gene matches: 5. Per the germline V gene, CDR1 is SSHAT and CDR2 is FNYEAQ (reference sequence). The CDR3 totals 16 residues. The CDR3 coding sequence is TGTGCCAGCAGCTTAGGGGTGACTAGCGGACAAGAGACCCAGTACTTC. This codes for CASSLGVTSGQETQYF.

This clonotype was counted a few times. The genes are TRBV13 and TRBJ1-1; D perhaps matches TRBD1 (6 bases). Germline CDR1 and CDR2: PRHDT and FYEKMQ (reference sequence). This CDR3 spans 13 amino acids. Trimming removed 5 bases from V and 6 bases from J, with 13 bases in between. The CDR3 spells CASSINRVSEAFF. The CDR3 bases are TGTGCCAGCAGCATAAACAGGGTTTCTGAAGCTTTCTTT.

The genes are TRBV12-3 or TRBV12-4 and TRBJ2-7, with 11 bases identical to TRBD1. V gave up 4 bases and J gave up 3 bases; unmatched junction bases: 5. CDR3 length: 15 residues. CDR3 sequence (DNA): TGTGCCAGCAGTTCTGGACAGGGGGCGATCTACGAGCAGTACTTC. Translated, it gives CASSSGQGAIYEQYF.

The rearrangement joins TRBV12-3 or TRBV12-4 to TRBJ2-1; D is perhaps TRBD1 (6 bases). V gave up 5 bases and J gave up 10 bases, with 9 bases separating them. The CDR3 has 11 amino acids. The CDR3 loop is CASSAGQEQFF. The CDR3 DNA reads TGTGCCAGCAGTGCTGGACAGGAGCAGTTCTTC.

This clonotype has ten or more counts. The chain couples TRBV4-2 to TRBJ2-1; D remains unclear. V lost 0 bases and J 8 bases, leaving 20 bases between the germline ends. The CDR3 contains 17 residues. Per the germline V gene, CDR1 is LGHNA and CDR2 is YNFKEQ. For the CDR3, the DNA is TGTGCCAGCAGCCAAGAAGGCCCCGGGTCCCCTGCTGATGAGCAGTTCTTC. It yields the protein CASSQEGPGSPADEQFF.

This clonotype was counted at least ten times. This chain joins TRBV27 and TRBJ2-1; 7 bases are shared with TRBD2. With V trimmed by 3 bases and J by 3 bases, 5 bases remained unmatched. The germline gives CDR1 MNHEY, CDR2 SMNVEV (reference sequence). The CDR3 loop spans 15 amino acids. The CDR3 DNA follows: TGTGCCAGCAGTTTTCTCGGGGGGAGCTACAATGAGCAGTTCTTC. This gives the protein CASSFLGGSYNEQFF.

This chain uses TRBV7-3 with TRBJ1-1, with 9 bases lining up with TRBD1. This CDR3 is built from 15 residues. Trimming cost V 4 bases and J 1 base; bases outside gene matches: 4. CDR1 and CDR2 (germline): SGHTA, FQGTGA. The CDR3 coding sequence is TGTGCCAGCAGCTCACAGACAGGGGGGAACACTGAAGCTTTCTTT. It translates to CASSSQTGGNTEAFF. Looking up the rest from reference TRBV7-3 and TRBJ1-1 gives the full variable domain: GAGVSQTPSNKVTEKGKYVELRCDPISGHTALYWYRQSLGQGPEFLIYFQGTGAADDSGLPNDRFFAVRPEGSVSTLKIQRTERGDSAVYLCASSSQTGGNTEAFFGQGTRLTVV.

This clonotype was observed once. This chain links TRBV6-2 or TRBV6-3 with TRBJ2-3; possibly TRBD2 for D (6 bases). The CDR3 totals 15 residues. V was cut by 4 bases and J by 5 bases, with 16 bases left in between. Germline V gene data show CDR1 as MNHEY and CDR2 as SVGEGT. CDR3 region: CASSLDLTGGDTQYF. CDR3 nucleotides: TGTGCCAGCAGTTTGGACCTTACCGGGGGAGATACGCAGTATTTT.

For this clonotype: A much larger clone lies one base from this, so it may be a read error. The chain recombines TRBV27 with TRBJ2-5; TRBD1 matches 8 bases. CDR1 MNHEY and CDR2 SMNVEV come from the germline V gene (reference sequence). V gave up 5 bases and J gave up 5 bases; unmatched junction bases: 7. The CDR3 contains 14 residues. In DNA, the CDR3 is TGTGCCAGCAGTGTCCAGGGGGCAGGGGAGACCCAGTACTTC. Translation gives CASSVQGAGETQYF.

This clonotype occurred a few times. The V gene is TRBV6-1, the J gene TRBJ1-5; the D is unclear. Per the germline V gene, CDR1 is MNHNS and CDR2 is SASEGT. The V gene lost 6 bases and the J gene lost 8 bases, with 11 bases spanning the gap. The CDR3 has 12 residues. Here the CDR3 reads CASSRSKKPQHF. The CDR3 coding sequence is TGTGCCAGCAGCCGAAGCAAGAAGCCCCAGCATTTT.

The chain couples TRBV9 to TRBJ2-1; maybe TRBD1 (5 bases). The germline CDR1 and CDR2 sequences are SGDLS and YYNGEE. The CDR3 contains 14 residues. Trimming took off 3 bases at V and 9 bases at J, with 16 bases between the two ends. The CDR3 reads CASSARAGKAEQFF. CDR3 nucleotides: TGTGCCAGCAGCGCTCGTGCAGGGAAGGCTGAGCAGTTCTTC.

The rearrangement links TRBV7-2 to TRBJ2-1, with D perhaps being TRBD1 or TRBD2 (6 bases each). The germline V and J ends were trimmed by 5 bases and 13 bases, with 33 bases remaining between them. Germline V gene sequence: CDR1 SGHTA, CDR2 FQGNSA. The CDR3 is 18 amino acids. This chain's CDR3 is CASSLGRGGGISAETQFF. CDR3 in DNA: TGTGCCAGCAGCCTCGGCAGGGGAGGAGGTATATCGGCGGAGACCCAGTTCTTC.

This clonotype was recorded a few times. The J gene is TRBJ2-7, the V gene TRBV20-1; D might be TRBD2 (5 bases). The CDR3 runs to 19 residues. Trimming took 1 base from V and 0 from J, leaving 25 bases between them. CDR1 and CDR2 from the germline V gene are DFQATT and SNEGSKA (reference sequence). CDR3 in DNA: TGCAGTGCTAGAGGTGCCCCCGGGAATCAACCGGGGAGCTCCTACGAGCAGTACTTC. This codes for CSARGAPGNQPGSSYEQYF.

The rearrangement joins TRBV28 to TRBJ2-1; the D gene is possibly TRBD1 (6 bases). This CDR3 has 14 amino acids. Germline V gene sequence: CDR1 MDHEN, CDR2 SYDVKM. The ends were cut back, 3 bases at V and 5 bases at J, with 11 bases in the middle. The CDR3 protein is CASSFENRDNEQFF. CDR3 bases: TGTGCCAGCAGTTTTGAGAACAGGGACAATGAGCAGTTCTTC. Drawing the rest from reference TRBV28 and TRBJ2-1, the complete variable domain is DVKVTQSSRYLVKRTGEKVFLECVQDMDHENMFWYRQDPGLGLRLIYFSYDVKMKEKGDIPEGYSVSREKKERFSLILESASTNQTSMYLCASSFENRDNEQFFGPGTRLTVL.

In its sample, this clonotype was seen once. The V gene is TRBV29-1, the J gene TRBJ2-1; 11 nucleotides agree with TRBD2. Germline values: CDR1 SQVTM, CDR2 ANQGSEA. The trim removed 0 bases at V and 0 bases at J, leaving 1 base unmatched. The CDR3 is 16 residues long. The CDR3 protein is CSVEEGLAVSYNEQFF. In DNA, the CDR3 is TGCAGCGTTGAAGAGGGACTAGCGGTCTCCTACAATGAGCAGTTCTTC.

DNA of the CDR3: TGTGCCAGCAGTCCTCCGGGACAGGGGGCGTCTGGGGCCAACGTCCTGACTTTC. Translated, it gives CASSPPGQGASGANVLTF. The genes are TRBV28 and TRBJ2-6; 12 bases align to TRBD1. V gave up 5 bases and J gave up 1 base; unmatched junction bases: 6. The CDR3 loop spans 18 amino acids. Germline V CDR1 and CDR2: MDHEN, SYDVKM. Based on the CDR3 plus reference TRBV28 and TRBJ2-6, the full variable domain is DVKVTQSSRYLVKRTGEKVFLECVQDMDHENMFWYRQDPGLGLRLIYFSYDVKMKEKGDIPEGYSVSREKKERFSLILESASTNQTSMYLCASSPPGQGASGANVLTFGAGSRLTVL.

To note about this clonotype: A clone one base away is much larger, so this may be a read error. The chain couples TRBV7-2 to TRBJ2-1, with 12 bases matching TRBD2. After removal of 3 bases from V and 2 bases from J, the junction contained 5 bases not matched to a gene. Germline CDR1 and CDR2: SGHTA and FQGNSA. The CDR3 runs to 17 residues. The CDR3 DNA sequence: TGTGCCAGCAGCTTTGCTAGCGGGAGGGGGACCTACAATGAGCAGTTCTTC. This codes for CASSFASGRGTYNEQFF.

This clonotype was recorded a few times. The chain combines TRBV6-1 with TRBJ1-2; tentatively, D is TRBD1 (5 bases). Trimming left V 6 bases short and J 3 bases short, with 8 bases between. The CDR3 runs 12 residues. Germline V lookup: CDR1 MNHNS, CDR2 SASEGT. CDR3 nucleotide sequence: TGTGCCAGCAGACAGGTCGACTATGGCTACACCTTC. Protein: CASRQVDYGYTF.

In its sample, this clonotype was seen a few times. The CDR3 region has the DNA TGTGCCAGCAGCTCCTGGACTAGCGGGAGCCCCGAGCAGTACTTC. Protein product: CASSSWTSGSPEQYF. The chain uses TRBV7-3 and TRBJ2-5; 13 bases are shared with TRBD2. The assigned J gene may be wrong: the sequence end matches TRBJ2-7 better. This CDR3 comprises 15 residues. Germline assignment: CDR1 SGHTA and CDR2 FQGTGA.

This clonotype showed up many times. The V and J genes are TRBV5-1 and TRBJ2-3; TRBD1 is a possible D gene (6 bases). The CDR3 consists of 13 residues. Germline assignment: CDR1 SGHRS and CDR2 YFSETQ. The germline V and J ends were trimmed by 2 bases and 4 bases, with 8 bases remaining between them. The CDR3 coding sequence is TGCGCCAGCAGCTTCGAGGGGGCAGATACGCAGTATTTT. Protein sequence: CASSFEGADTQYF.

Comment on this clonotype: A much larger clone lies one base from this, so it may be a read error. The CDR3 loop is CTSSGRGGNYEQYF. The CDR3 coding sequence is TGTACCAGCAGTGGACGCGGGGGGAACTACGAGCAGTACTTC. J is TRBJ2-5 and V is TRBV9; 8 bases fit TRBD2. The J call may be wrong; the DNA end is better matched by TRBJ2-7. The CDR3 is 14 residues long. The germline CDR1 and CDR2 sequences are SGDLS and YYNGEE.

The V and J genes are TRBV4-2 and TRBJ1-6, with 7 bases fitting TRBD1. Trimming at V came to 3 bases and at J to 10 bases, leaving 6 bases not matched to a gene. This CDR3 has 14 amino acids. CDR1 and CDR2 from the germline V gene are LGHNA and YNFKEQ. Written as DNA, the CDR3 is TGTGCCAGCAGCCACGAGCAGGGGGGCTCACCCCTCCACTTT. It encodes CASSHEQGGSPLHF.

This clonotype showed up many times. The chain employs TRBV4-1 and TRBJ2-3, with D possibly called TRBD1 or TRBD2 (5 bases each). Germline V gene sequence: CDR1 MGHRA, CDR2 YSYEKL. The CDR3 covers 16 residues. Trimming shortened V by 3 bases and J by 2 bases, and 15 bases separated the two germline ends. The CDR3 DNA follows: TGCGCCAGCAGCCAGACTCCCGGGACGAACACAGATACGCAGTATTTT. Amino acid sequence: CASSQTPGTNTDTQYF.

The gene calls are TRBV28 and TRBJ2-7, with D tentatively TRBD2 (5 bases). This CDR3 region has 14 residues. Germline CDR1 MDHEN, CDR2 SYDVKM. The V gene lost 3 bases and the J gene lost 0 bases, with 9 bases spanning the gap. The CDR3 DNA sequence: TGTGCCAGCAGTTTCCGGGCGGGCTCCTACGAGCAGTACTTC. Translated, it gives CASSFRAGSYEQYF.

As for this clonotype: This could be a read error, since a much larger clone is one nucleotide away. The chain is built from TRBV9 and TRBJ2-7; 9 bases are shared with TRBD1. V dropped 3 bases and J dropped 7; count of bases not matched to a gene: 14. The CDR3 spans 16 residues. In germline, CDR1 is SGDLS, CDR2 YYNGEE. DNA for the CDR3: TGTGCCAGCAGCGATAATATAGGACAGGGGAATCGTGAGCAGTACTTC. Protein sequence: CASSDNIGQGNREQYF.

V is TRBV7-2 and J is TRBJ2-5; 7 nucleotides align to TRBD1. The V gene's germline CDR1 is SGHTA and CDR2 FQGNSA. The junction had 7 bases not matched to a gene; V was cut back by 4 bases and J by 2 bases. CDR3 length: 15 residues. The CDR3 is CASSSPGQLQETQYF. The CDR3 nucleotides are TGTGCCAGCAGCTCGCCGGGACAGCTTCAAGAGACCCAGTACTTC.

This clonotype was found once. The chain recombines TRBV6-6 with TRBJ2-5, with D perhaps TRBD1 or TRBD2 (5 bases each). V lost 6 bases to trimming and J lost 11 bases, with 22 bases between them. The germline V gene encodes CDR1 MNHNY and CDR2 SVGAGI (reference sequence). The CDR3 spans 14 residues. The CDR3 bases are TGTGCCAGCAGGTCCGGACAAAGCCTACGAGGGCAGTACTTC. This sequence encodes CASRSGQSLRGQYF.

The CDR3 DNA follows: TGTGCCAGCAGCTTAGTCGAGCGGGGGAATGAGCAGTTCTTC. This codes for CASSLVERGNEQFF. The rearrangement uses TRBV7-6 and TRBJ2-1; the match to TRBD2 covers 8 bases. Per germline, CDR1 SGHVS and CDR2 FNYEAQ. This CDR3 comprises 14 residues. Germline trimming cut 1 base from V and 7 bases from J; bases unmatched to any gene: 3. Complete variable domain (other parts from reference TRBV7-6 and TRBJ2-1): GAGVSQSPRYKVTKRGQDVALRCDPISGHVSLYWYRQALGQGPEFLTYFNYEAQQDKSGLPNDRFSAERPEGSISTLTIQRTEQRDSAMYRCASSLVERGNEQFFGPGTRLTVL.

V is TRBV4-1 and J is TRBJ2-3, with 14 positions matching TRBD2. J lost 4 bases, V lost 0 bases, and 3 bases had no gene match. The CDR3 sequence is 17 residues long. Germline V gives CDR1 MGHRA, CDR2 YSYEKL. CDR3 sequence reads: CASSQETTSGGADTQYF. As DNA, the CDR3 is TGCGCCAGCAGCCAAGAGACGACTAGCGGGGGGGCAGATACGCAGTATTTT.